A single sample gave rise to the 20 T cell receptor beta chains below, sequenced in a study of blood T cell repertoires in COVID-19. The assay was immunoSEQ multiplex PCR, and TCRdb's table has in-frame clones only and misses some. The table includes some 270,000 clones, approximately 85% detected once. The sample taken for sequencing was peripheral blood. The receptors stem from a human donor with COVID-19, enrolled during active disease. The donor label of this sample is uncertain.

V usage is TRBV19 and J usage is TRBJ2-4, with 11 bases aligning to TRBD1. CDR1 and CDR2 from the germline V gene are LNHDA and SQIVND (reference sequence). CDR3 length equals 16 residues. The V gene end was trimmed by 7 bases and the J gene end by 3 bases; junction bases not matched to a gene: 8. DNA of the CDR3: TGTGCCAGTACCATCCCCGGGACAGGGGGCAAAAACATTCAGTACTTC. This translates into CASTIPGTGGKNIQYF.

The chain is built from TRBV7-9 and TRBJ1-2, with 8 nucleotides matching TRBD1. The CDR3 is 13 amino acids. CDR1 is SEHNR and CDR2 is FQNEAQ in the germline V gene (reference sequence). The V gene end was trimmed by 6 bases and the J gene end by 8 bases; junction bases not matched to a gene: 8. The CDR3 DNA sequence: TGTGCCAGCAGACCTGCAGGGGGCGAAGGCTACACCTTC. Its protein is CASRPAGGEGYTF.

This chain joins TRBV18 and TRBJ2-7; tentatively, D is TRBD2 (5 bases). Germline V gives CDR1 KGHSH, CDR2 LQKENI. This CDR3 region has 15 residues. Trimming left V 4 bases short and J 2 bases short, with 15 bases between. The CDR3 nucleotides read TGTGCCAGCTCACTCTCCCCGGGGTCAACCTACGAGCAGTACTTC. Protein product: CASSLSPGSTYEQYF.

The table lists this clone with a count of one. The genes are TRBV7-9 and TRBJ2-6; D may be TRBD2 (6 bases). CDR3 length: 17 amino acids. Germline loops: CDR1 SEHNR, CDR2 FQNEAQ (reference sequence). Trimming stripped 6 bases from V and 3 bases from J, with 18 bases between. CDR3 coding DNA: TGTGCCAGCAGAGTCGGCCCGGGGGAGGTTGGGGCCAACGTCCTGACTTTC. This translates into CASRVGPGEVGANVLTF.

The V and J genes are TRBV6-2 or TRBV6-3 and TRBJ2-1, with 8 bases identical to TRBD2. This CDR3 is 13 amino acids long. The junction had 12 bases not matched to a gene; V was cut back by 5 bases and J by 15 bases. Germline lookup yields CDR1 MNHEY and CDR2 SVGEGT. This chain's CDR3 is CASSLTTSGGGFF. The DNA of the CDR3 is TGTGCCAGCAGTCTAACTACTAGCGGAGGGGGGTTCTTC.

A single count supports this clone. The chain employs TRBV5-5 and TRBJ2-2; 11 nucleotides align to TRBD2. Per the germline V gene, CDR1 is SGHKS and CDR2 is YYEKEE (reference sequence). This CDR3 has 16 residues. With V trimmed by 2 bases and J by 6 bases, 6 bases remained unmatched. CDR3 region: CASSFLAGGEPGELFF. Here the CDR3 DNA reads TGTGCCAGCAGCTTCTTAGCGGGAGGGGAGCCCGGGGAGCTGTTTTTT.

V is TRBV29-1 and J is TRBJ2-5; 11 bases are a match to TRBD1. The CDR3 covers 13 residues. CDR1 is SQVTM and CDR2 is ANQGSEA in the germline V gene. V dropped 7 bases and J dropped 4; count of bases not matched to a gene: 5. The CDR3 DNA sequence: TGCAGCGGTGGACAGGGGGCTGGAGAGACCCAGTACTTC. Residues: CSGGQGAGETQYF.

This clone showed up just a few times. The chain carries TRBV28 and TRBJ2-7, with a tentative D call TRBD2 (5 bases). Germline V lookup: CDR1 MDHEN, CDR2 SYDVKM. The CDR3 spans 14 residues. V shed 5 bases and J shed 4 bases, with 15 bases lying between them. CDR3 bases: TGTGCCAGCAGTGGGAGCGTAGGAGGTTACGAGCAGTACTTC. This codes for CASSGSVGGYEQYF.

J is TRBJ1-2 and V is TRBV28; 8 bases align to TRBD1. The CDR3 has 13 residues. Germline V gene data show CDR1 as MDHEN and CDR2 as SYDVKM. J was trimmed by 7 bases and V by 5 bases; bases with no gene match: 6. CDR3 in DNA: TGTGCCAGCAGTCCCCGGACAGGGACTGGCTACACCTTC. Its translation is CASSPRTGTGYTF.

The chain carries TRBV29-1 and TRBJ2-1; 8 nucleotides line up with TRBD2. The ends lost 5 bases at V and 4 bases at J; junction bases unmatched: 7. The CDR3 covers 14 residues. Per the germline V gene, CDR1 is SQVTM and CDR2 is ANQGSEA. CDR3 coding DNA: TGCAGCGTTTCGGGAGGGAGCGGATACAATGAGCAGTTCTTC. Translating it yields CSVSGGSGYNEQFF.

The J gene is TRBJ2-1, the V gene TRBV10-3, with TRBD1 matching over 7 bases. The V gene's germline CDR1 is ENHRY and CDR2 SYGVKD. V was pared by 2 bases and J by 5 bases, with 3 bases of the junction left unmatched. The CDR3 spans 14 residues. The CDR3 loop reads CAISEEGADNEQFF. CDR3 in DNA: TGTGCCATCAGTGAGGAGGGGGCAGACAATGAGCAGTTCTTC.

The chain couples TRBV11-2 to TRBJ2-7, with TRBD2 matching 7 bases. This CDR3 is built from 14 residues. The germline V gene encodes CDR1 SGHAT and CDR2 FQNNGV. J gave up 2 bases and V 2 bases, and 3 bases lay outside the gene matches. In nucleotides, the CDR3 is TGTGCCAGCAGCTTACTAGCGGCCACCTACGAGCAGTACTTC. Residues: CASSLLAATYEQYF.

The rearrangement uses TRBV29-1 and TRBJ2-1; tentative D call: TRBD2 (5 bases). In germline, CDR1 is SQVTM, CDR2 ANQGSEA. V was clipped by 6 bases and J by 4 bases, with 7 bases between them. The CDR3 has 11 residues. The CDR3 nucleotides are TGCAGCGTGGGAGAGTACAATGAGCAGTTCTTC. It codes for CSVGEYNEQFF.

V and J are TRBV19 and TRBJ2-3; D perhaps matches TRBD1 (5 bases). Germline loops: CDR1 LNHDA, CDR2 SQIVND (reference sequence). The CDR3 is 16 amino acids. Between the trimmed V and J ends, which lost 3 bases and 1 base, there was a span of 14 bases. CDR3 DNA sequence: TGTGCCAGTAGTATCTCGGGCAGGGTGGGCACAGATACGCAGTATTTT. Its protein is CASSISGRVGTDTQYF. Together with reference TRBV19 and TRBJ2-3, the CDR3 gives the full variable domain: DGGITQSPKYLFRKEGQNVTLSCEQNLNHDAMYWYRQDPGQGLRLIYYSQIVNDFQKGDIAEGYSVSREKKESFPLTVTSAQKNPTAFYLCASSISGRVGTDTQYFGPGTRLTVL.

The chain couples TRBV21-1 to TRBJ1-6; the D call in the table, TRBD1, was not verified against the DNA. TRBV21-1 constitutes a pseudogene. There are 17 residues in the CDR3. Written as DNA, the CDR3 is TGTGCCAGCAGCAAAGGGGGGGACAGGGGAGGCAATTCACCCCTCCACTTT. Its translation is CASSKGGDRGGNSPLHF.

This chain connects TRBV2 to TRBJ2-4, with a weak D call TRBD1 (5 bases). Germline assignment: CDR1 SNHLY and CDR2 FYNNEI. The length of the CDR3 is 14 residues. The V end lost 7 bases, the J end lost 0 bases, and 10 bases lay between the germline ends. CDR3 loop: CASTRQLAKNIQYF. CDR3 in DNA: TGTGCCAGCACAAGACAGCTAGCCAAAAACATTCAGTACTTC.

The chain has TRBV27 and TRBJ1-4, with 9 bases that match TRBD1. This CDR3 is 14 amino acids long. The junction had 5 bases not matched to a gene; V was cut back by 5 bases and J by 7 bases. Germline V gives CDR1 MNHEY, CDR2 SMNVEV (reference sequence). CDR3: CASSIQGASEKLFF. The CDR3 DNA reads TGTGCCAGCAGTATACAGGGGGCAAGTGAAAAACTGTTTTTT.

J is TRBJ1-4 and V is TRBV21-1. TRBV21-1 is assigned pseudogene status. The CDR3 extends over 12 amino acids. The CDR3 DNA reads TGTGCCAGCAGGGGGGAGGATGAAAAACTGTTTTTT. Its translation is CASRGEDEKLFF.

V is TRBV5-1 and J is TRBJ1-1; tentative D call: TRBD1 (5 bases). From germline, CDR1 is SGHRS and CDR2 YFSETQ. Trimming left V 0 bases short and J 4 bases short, with 10 bases between. CDR3 size: 14 residues. The CDR3 protein is CASSLVPGGTEAFF. The CDR3 DNA is TGCGCCAGCAGCTTGGTTCCCGGGGGCACTGAAGCTTTCTTT.

The rearrangement links TRBV18 to TRBJ1-1; the D is unclear. Germline V lookup: CDR1 KGHSH, CDR2 LQKENI. V was clipped by 3 bases and J by 3 bases, with 14 bases between them. This CDR3 comprises 15 residues. CDR3 region: CASSPSAHEDTEAFF. The DNA for the CDR3 is TGTGCCAGCTCACCCTCGGCGCACGAGGACACTGAAGCTTTCTTT. The complete variable domain, with remaining parts taken from reference TRBV18 and TRBJ1-1, reads NAGVMQNPRHLVRRRGQEARLRCSPMKGHSHVYWYRQLPEEGLKFMVYLQKENIIDESGMPKERFSAEFPKEGPSILRIQQVVRGDSAAYFCASSPSAHEDTEAFFGQGTRLTVV.